The source of this T cell receptor beta chain is a study of OX40 agonist ivuxolimab in advanced cancers. Trimming took 3 bases from V and 8 from J, leaving 17 bases between them. Looked up from germline, CDR1 is SGHRS and CDR2 is YFSETQ. The CDR3 is 15 amino acids. Repertoires were generated with immunoSEQ multiplex PCR, while TCRdb's copy carries only in-frame clones and drops some. The sample has 70,000 or so clones, 75% to 85% seen once; the top ten hold roughly 1.2%. This TCR came from an adult with an advanced solid tumor such as melanoma, head and neck, liver or kidney cancer. The sample was CD4+ or CD8+ T cells sorted from blood, taken in a trial of the OX40 agonist ivuxolimab. This chain links TRBV5-1 with TRBJ1-4, with D tentatively TRBD1 (6 bases). Here the CDR3 DNA reads TGCGCCAGCAGCTCAGGTCAGGGGCCAAGGGAAAAACTGTTTTTT. This encodes CASSSGQGPREKLFF.